This entry features one TCR beta chain sequence. Its antigen is still unknown. The data belong to a study of CD8+CD57+ T cells in acquired aplastic anemia. Study at large: The sorted CD4+ and CD8+ cells yielded an average around 3 ug of DNA. Findings and caveats of the study: Patients and controls had in common twenty-nine CD8+ CDR3 sequences.

Profiles of TCR beta VDJ and CDR3 were generated from a genomic DNA template. MiXCR, run by TCRdb on the reads, gives a single entry per CDR3 protein. Of 150,000 or so distinct CDR3 sequences listed, about 52% are singletons. This CDR3 is built from 15 residues. Germline lookup yields CDR1 WNHNN and CDR2 SYGVQD (reference sequence). V gave up 0 bases and J gave up 3 bases, with 9 bases separating them. Individuals selected for sequencing had exhibited CD8+CD57+ cell expansion on flow cytometry. As a group, the patients uniformly had severe acquired aplastic anemia. Patients had received no therapy at the time of blood sampling.

Sample: sorted CD4+, CD8+, or CD8+CD57+ T cells (not recorded which) from PBMCs. The V call is TRBV10-1, the J call TRBJ1-5; TRBD1 might be the D (6 bases). This receptor was obtained from a human donor with aplastic anemia. The CDR3 DNA reads as TGCGCCAGCAGTGAGTCGGGGGGGCCCAATCAGCCCCAGCATTTT. Encoded protein: CASSESGGPNQPQHF.